These T cell receptor beta chains were read from a single sample in a study of blood T cell repertoires in COVID-19. TCRdb keeps only in-frame clones here, not all; method: immunoSEQ multiplex PCR. The sample carries about 430,000 clones, more than 70% recorded once. Input material: PBMCs or T cells enriched from blood (not recorded which). These receptors came from a woman aged 18 to 35 who had been exposed to COVID-19. CDR3s include the opening cysteine and the closing phenylalanine or tryptophan. The D gene is left open where the match is weak. Not every row has a clone size; where given, it reads once, few, many or a size class.

length: 12
V: TRBV7-3
size: .
J: TRBJ2-6
D: .
DNA: TGTGCCAGCCGTAATGGGGCCAACGTCCTGACTTTC
CDR3: CASRNGANVLTF

length: 13
V: TRBV28
size: .
J: TRBJ1-2
D: TRBD1
DNA: TGTGCCAGCAGTCCCTATGACAGGGTTGGCTACACCTTC
CDR3: CASSPYDRVGYTF

length: 12
V: TRBV29-1
size: .
J: TRBJ2-1
D: .
DNA: TGCAGCGTTGGGCGGTTGTATAATGAGCAGTTCTTC
CDR3: CSVGRLYNEQFF

length: 13
V: TRBV19
size: once
J: TRBJ2-7
D: .
DNA: TGTGCCAGTAGTATGGACAGCTCCTACGAGCAGTACTTC
CDR3: CASSMDSSYEQYF

length: 14
V: TRBV29-1
size: .
J: TRBJ2-7
D: .
DNA: TGCAGCGTTGAAGATCGGCACGGGGCCTACGAGCAGTACTTC
CDR3: CSVEDRHGAYEQYF

length: 13
V: TRBV24-1
size: .
J: TRBJ1-1
D: .
DNA: TGTGCCACGGAGGGGAGCTCGAACACTGAAGCTTTCTTT
CDR3: CATEGSSNTEAFF

length: 13
V: TRBV14
size: .
J: TRBJ2-7
D: .
DNA: TGTGCCAGCAGCCAGGGTCGGGACTACGAGCAGTACTTC
CDR3: CASSQGRDYEQYF

length: 16
V: TRBV23-1
size: .
J: TRBJ2-5
D: TRBD2
DNA: TGCGCCAGCAGCCCAGTCGATAGCGGGAGGCCGGAGACCCAGTACTTC
CDR3: CASSPVDSGRPETQYF

length: 14
V: TRBV6-4
size: .
J: TRBJ2-3
D: TRBD1
DNA: TGTGCCAGCAGCCAGACAGGGGGCACAGATACGCAGTATTTT
CDR3: CASSQTGGTDTQYF

length: 14
V: TRBV4-1
size: .
J: TRBJ2-7
D: .
DNA: TGCGCCAGCAGCCAAGGGGTAGGGGCCTACGAGCAGTACTTC
CDR3: CASSQGVGAYEQYF

length: 16
V: TRBV24-1
size: .
J: TRBJ2-3
D: .
DNA: TGTGCCACCAGTGATAGGACATCGCAAGTAACAGATACGCAGTATTTT
CDR3: CATSDRTSQVTDTQYF

length: 13
V: TRBV4-3
size: .
J: TRBJ1-5
D: .
DNA: TGCGCCAGCAGCTGGGGGGTCACTCAGCCCCAGCATTTT
CDR3: CASSWGVTQPQHF

length: 13
V: TRBV7-9
size: .
J: TRBJ2-7
D: TRBD2
DNA: TGTGCCAGCAGCTTAGCTAGCGGGATTGGGCAGTACTTC
CDR3: CASSLASGIGQYF

length: 15
V: TRBV18
size: .
J: TRBJ2-7
D: .
DNA: TGTGCCAGCTCACCACCGTCCGCGGGGGCTTACGAGCAGTACTTC
CDR3: CASSPPSAGAYEQYF

length: 12
V: TRBV19
size: .
J: TRBJ2-5
D: .
DNA: TGTGCCAGTAGTTATACGGAAGAGACCCAGTACTTC
CDR3: CASSYTEETQYF

length: 15
V: TRBV19
size: .
J: TRBJ1-1
D: .
DNA: TGTGCCAGTAGTACGCCGGGACAAGGGAAGGCTGAAGCTTTCTTT
CDR3: CASSTPGQGKAEAFF

length: 17
V: TRBV4-3
size: .
J: TRBJ1-3
D: .
DNA: TGCGCCAGCAGCCAAGAGAGGGCCGAGGTCTCTGGAAACACCATATATTTT
CDR3: CASSQERAEVSGNTIYF

length: 15
V: TRBV7-9
size: .
J: TRBJ1-5
D: .
DNA: TGTGCCAGCAGTCGAACAGGATATAGCAATCAGCCCCAGCATTTT
CDR3: CASSRTGYSNQPQHF

length: 15
V: TRBV3-1/TRBV3-2
size: .
J: TRBJ2-1
D: .
DNA: TGTGCCAGCAGCCAAGGACTGTCCCGTGGTAGTGAGCAGTTCTTC
CDR3: CASSQGLSRGSEQFF

length: 15
V: TRBV7-9
size: .
J: TRBJ2-7
D: TRBD1
DNA: TGTGCCAGCAGCCTCGGACAGGGAGACCACCACGAGCAGTACTTC
CDR3: CASSLGQGDHHEQYF

length: 13
V: TRBV7-2
size: .
J: TRBJ2-5
D: .
DNA: TGTGCCAGCAGCCAGGACAGTCAAGAGACCCAGTACTTC
CDR3: CASSQDSQETQYF

length: 12
V: TRBV6-5
size: .
J: TRBJ2-7
D: TRBD1
DNA: TGTGCCAGCACCGACAGGGCCTACGAGCAGTACTTC
CDR3: CASTDRAYEQYF

length: 15
V: TRBV7-8
size: .
J: TRBJ2-2
D: .
DNA: TGTGCCAGCAGCTTAGACAGGACGGTCTCCGGGGAGCTGTTTTTT
CDR3: CASSLDRTVSGELFF

length: 17
V: TRBV13
size: .
J: TRBJ2-6
D: .
DNA: TGTGCCAGCAGCTCGTACCTTAGTGTCTCTGGGGCCAACGTCCTGACTTTC
CDR3: CASSSYLSVSGANVLTF

length: 14
V: TRBV18
size: few
J: TRBJ1-6
D: .
DNA: TGTGCCAGCTCAGTCCAGGGTGGCAATTCACCCCTCCACTTT
CDR3: CASSVQGGNSPLHF

length: 15
V: TRBV5-4
size: .
J: TRBJ1-6
D: .
DNA: TGTGCCAGCAGCTTGGACCTGGGACTGAATTCACCCCTCCACTTT
CDR3: CASSLDLGLNSPLHF

length: 14
V: TRBV5-1
size: .
J: TRBJ2-7
D: TRBD1
DNA: TGCGCCAGCAGCTTGAGGGGGCCCCCCTACGAGCAGTACTTC
CDR3: CASSLRGPPYEQYF

length: 15
V: TRBV28
size: .
J: TRBJ1-4
D: .
DNA: TGTGCCAGCAGTCCGGCGGGAGGGTTTGGGGAAAAACTGTTTTTT
CDR3: CASSPAGGFGEKLFF

length: 12
V: TRBV10-3
size: .
J: TRBJ2-7
D: .
DNA: TGTGCCATCAGTGAGCAGGGAAGGGAGCAGTACTTC
CDR3: CAISEQGREQYF

length: 15
V: TRBV7-8
size: few
J: TRBJ2-7
D: TRBD2
DNA: TGTGCCAGCAGCACCGGGACTAACCTTAAATCAAAGCAGTACTTC
CDR3: CASSTGTNLKSKQYF

length: 15
V: TRBV9
size: .
J: TRBJ1-6
D: TRBD1
DNA: TGTGCCAGCAGCGTAGCTTGGACAGGGGGATCACCCCTCCACTTT
CDR3: CASSVAWTGGSPLHF

length: 12
V: TRBV9
size: .
J: TRBJ1-1
D: TRBD1
DNA: TGTGCCAGCAGCTTGACAGGGAATGAAGCTTTCTTT
CDR3: CASSLTGNEAFF

length: 16
V: TRBV19
size: .
J: TRBJ2-3
D: .
DNA: TGTGCCAGTAGTATAGATGGGAGCGGGTCCACAGATACGCAGTATTTT
CDR3: CASSIDGSGSTDTQYF

length: 14
V: TRBV6-5
size: .
J: TRBJ1-2
D: TRBD1
DNA: TGTGCCAGCAGTAACAGGGGGCCGGGCTATGGCTACACCTTC
CDR3: CASSNRGPGYGYTF

length: 15
V: TRBV6-5
size: .
J: TRBJ1-1
D: .
DNA: TGTGCCAGCAGTTACAATACAGGGCTGGACACTGAAGCTTTCTTT
CDR3: CASSYNTGLDTEAFF

length: 17
V: TRBV15
size: .
J: TRBJ1-5
D: .
DNA: TGTGCCACCAGCAGAAGCCCAGTCGCGACAGGCAATCAGCCCCAGCATTTT
CDR3: CATSRSPVATGNQPQHF

length: 16
V: TRBV7-2
size: .
J: TRBJ1-4
D: .
DNA: TGTGCCAGCAGCTTAGGGGCCGCTACAACTAATGAAAAACTGTTTTTT
CDR3: CASSLGAATTNEKLFF

length: 14
V: TRBV7-8
size: .
J: TRBJ2-5
D: .
DNA: TGTGCCAGCAGCCTAGTTTGGGAGATGGAGACCCAGTACTTC
CDR3: CASSLVWEMETQYF

length: 13
V: TRBV7-9
size: .
J: TRBJ2-7
D: .
DNA: TGTGCCAGCAGCTTAGGAGGTCAGAACGAGCAGTACTTC
CDR3: CASSLGGQNEQYF

length: 16
V: TRBV7-3
size: once
J: TRBJ2-2
D: TRBD1
DNA: TGTGCCAGCAGCTCATCAGGGGGTTTGGGCACCGGGGAGCTGTTTTTT
CDR3: CASSSSGGLGTGELFF

length: 14
V: TRBV6-4
size: .
J: TRBJ1-2
D: TRBD1
DNA: TGTGCCAGTTCGGGACAGGGGGCGGCCTATGGCTACACCTTC
CDR3: CASSGQGAAYGYTF

length: 13
V: TRBV6-2/TRBV6-3
size: .
J: TRBJ1-5
D: .
DNA: TGTGCCAGCAGTTTCCCGGGGATTCAGCCCCAGCATTTT
CDR3: CASSFPGIQPQHF